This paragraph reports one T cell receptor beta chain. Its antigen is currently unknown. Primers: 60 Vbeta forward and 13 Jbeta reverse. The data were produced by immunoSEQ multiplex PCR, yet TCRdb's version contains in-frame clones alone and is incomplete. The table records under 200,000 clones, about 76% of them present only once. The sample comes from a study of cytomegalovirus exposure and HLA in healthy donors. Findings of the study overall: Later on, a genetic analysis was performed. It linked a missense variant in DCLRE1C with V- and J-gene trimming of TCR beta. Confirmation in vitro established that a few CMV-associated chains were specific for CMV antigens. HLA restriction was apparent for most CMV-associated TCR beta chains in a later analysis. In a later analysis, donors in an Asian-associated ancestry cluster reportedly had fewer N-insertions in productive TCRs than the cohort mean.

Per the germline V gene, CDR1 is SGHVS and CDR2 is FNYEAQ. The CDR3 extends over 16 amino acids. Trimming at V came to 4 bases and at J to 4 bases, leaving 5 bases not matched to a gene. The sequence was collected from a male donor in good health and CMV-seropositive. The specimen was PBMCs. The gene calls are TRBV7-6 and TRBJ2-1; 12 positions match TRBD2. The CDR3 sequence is CASSSRLAGEYNEQFF. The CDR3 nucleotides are TGTGCCAGCAGCTCTAGACTAGCGGGGGAGTACAATGAGCAGTTCTTC.